Listed below are T cell receptor beta chains from one sample, sequenced in a study of cytomegalovirus exposure and HLA in healthy donors. The assay was immunoSEQ multiplex PCR, and TCRdb's table has in-frame clones only and misses some. The sample holds around 180,000 clones, about 88% seen once. The specimen sequenced was PBMCs. The source is a woman younger than 35 in good health and CMV-seronegative. Each CDR3 is given with its conserved first and last residue. Fields, in order: clone size, D gene, V gene, J gene, CDR3 protein, CDR3 DNA. The D gene is left open where the match is weak. Clone sizes are given selectively: once, few, many, or a class where the clone is expanded.

clone size: NA
D gene: TRBD1
V gene: TRBV11-2
J gene: TRBJ1-2
CDR3 protein: CASSSGTGPYGYTF
CDR3 DNA: TGTGCCAGCAGCTCCGGGACAGGGCCTTATGGCTACACCTTC

clone size: NA
D gene: TRBD2
V gene: TRBV29-1
J gene: TRBJ2-2
CDR3 protein: CSVGGRADTGELFF
CDR3 DNA: TGCAGCGTTGGGGGGAGGGCCGACACCGGGGAGCTGTTTTTT

clone size: NA
D gene: TRBD2
V gene: TRBV5-6
J gene: TRBJ2-3
CDR3 protein: CASSFPSGGRTDTQYF
CDR3 DNA: TGTGCCAGCAGCTTCCCAAGCGGGGGCCGCACAGATACGCAGTATTTT

clone size: NA
D gene: NA
V gene: TRBV6-5
J gene: TRBJ2-5
CDR3 protein: CASRRTDWETQYF
CDR3 DNA: TGTGCCAGCAGGCGGACAGACTGGGAGACCCAGTACTTC

clone size: few
D gene: TRBD1
V gene: TRBV4-2
J gene: TRBJ1-1
CDR3 protein: CASSQGMDGTAEAFF
CDR3 DNA: TGTGCCAGCAGCCAAGGTATGGATGGGACAGCAGAAGCTTTCTTT

clone size: NA
D gene: NA
V gene: TRBV2
J gene: TRBJ1-4
CDR3 protein: CASSAGGGARNEKLFF
CDR3 DNA: TGTGCCAGCAGCGCCGGGGGTGGGGCAAGGAATGAAAAACTGTTTTTT

clone size: NA
D gene: NA
V gene: TRBV11-2
J gene: TRBJ1-5
CDR3 protein: CASSLEAVSQPQHF
CDR3 DNA: TGTGCCAGCAGCTTAGAAGCCGTGAGTCAGCCCCAGCATTTT

clone size: NA
D gene: NA
V gene: TRBV4-2
J gene: TRBJ1-2
CDR3 protein: CASSQPTGERGYTF
CDR3 DNA: TGTGCCAGCAGCCAACCGACGGGTGAGCGTGGCTACACCTTC

clone size: NA
D gene: NA
V gene: TRBV7-2
J gene: TRBJ1-5
CDR3 protein: CASSLAIHSNQPQHF
CDR3 DNA: TGTGCCAGCAGCTTAGCTATACATAGCAATCAGCCCCAGCATTTT

clone size: NA
D gene: NA
V gene: TRBV6-5
J gene: TRBJ2-2
CDR3 protein: CASSYEGANTGELFF
CDR3 DNA: TGTGCCAGCAGTTACGAGGGAGCGAACACCGGGGAGCTGTTTTTT

clone size: NA
D gene: NA
V gene: TRBV18
J gene: TRBJ1-3
CDR3 protein: CASSPLAGWGNTIYF
CDR3 DNA: TGTGCCAGCTCACCACTCGCAGGGTGGGGAAACACCATATATTTT

clone size: NA
D gene: TRBD2
V gene: TRBV30
J gene: TRBJ2-2
CDR3 protein: CAWSVLGTSGGNTGELFF
CDR3 DNA: TGTGCCTGGAGTGTACTCGGGACTAGCGGGGGGAACACCGGGGAGCTGTTTTTT

clone size: NA
D gene: NA
V gene: TRBV6-1
J gene: TRBJ2-7
CDR3 protein: CASTEDRPPYEQYF
CDR3 DNA: TGTGCCAGCACTGAAGACAGGCCTCCCTACGAGCAGTACTTC

clone size: NA
D gene: NA
V gene: TRBV13
J gene: TRBJ2-7
CDR3 protein: CASSLEQSYEQYF
CDR3 DNA: TGTGCCAGCAGCTTAGAACAGAGCTACGAGCAGTACTTC

clone size: NA
D gene: NA
V gene: TRBV7-8
J gene: TRBJ1-5
CDR3 protein: CASSPQQGNQPQHF
CDR3 DNA: TGTGCCAGCAGCCCCCAACAGGGAAATCAGCCCCAGCATTTT

clone size: NA
D gene: NA
V gene: TRBV2
J gene: TRBJ2-2
CDR3 protein: CASSASAVATGELFF
CDR3 DNA: TGTGCCAGCAGTGCTAGTGCCGTCGCGACCGGGGAGCTGTTTTTT

clone size: NA
D gene: TRBD1
V gene: TRBV29-1
J gene: TRBJ1-2
CDR3 protein: CSVGGQGGGYTF
CDR3 DNA: TGCAGCGTGGGGGGACAGGGTGGTGGCTACACCTTC

clone size: NA
D gene: TRBD2
V gene: TRBV7-9
J gene: TRBJ2-7
CDR3 protein: CSSSPSGLAGYEQYF
CDR3 DNA: TGTTCCAGCAGCCCTTCTGGACTAGCGGGCTACGAGCAGTACTTC

clone size: NA
D gene: TRBD2
V gene: TRBV5-4
J gene: TRBJ2-5
CDR3 protein: CASSLERGGRETQYF
CDR3 DNA: TGTGCCAGCAGCTTGGAACGGGGGGGCCGGGAGACCCAGTACTTC

clone size: NA
D gene: TRBD1
V gene: TRBV29-1
J gene: TRBJ1-4
CDR3 protein: CSVESGQTNEKLFF
CDR3 DNA: TGCAGCGTTGAGTCGGGACAGACTAATGAAAAACTGTTTTTT

clone size: NA
D gene: NA
V gene: TRBV11-3
J gene: TRBJ1-2
CDR3 protein: CASSPGSGGFYGYTF
CDR3 DNA: TGTGCCAGCAGCCCGGGCTCCGGGGGTTTCTATGGCTACACCTTC

clone size: NA
D gene: NA
V gene: TRBV28
J gene: TRBJ2-4
CDR3 protein: CAIRQGAKNIQYF
CDR3 DNA: TGTGCCATTCGGCAGGGGGCCAAAAACATTCAGTACTTC

clone size: few
D gene: NA
V gene: TRBV4-1
J gene: TRBJ2-3
CDR3 protein: CASSQDPGGSTDTQYF
CDR3 DNA: TGCGCCAGCAGCCAAGATCCCGGCGGGAGCACAGATACGCAGTATTTT

clone size: few
D gene: TRBD1
V gene: TRBV6-5
J gene: TRBJ2-6
CDR3 protein: CASRTGFSGASVLTF
CDR3 DNA: TGTGCCAGCAGGACAGGGTTCTCTGGGGCCAGCGTCCTGACTTTC

clone size: NA
D gene: TRBD1
V gene: TRBV4-1
J gene: TRBJ1-2
CDR3 protein: CASSPTSRDRWWYGYTF
CDR3 DNA: TGCGCCAGCAGTCCCACCTCCCGGGACAGGTGGTGGTATGGCTACACCTTC

clone size: once
D gene: NA
V gene: TRBV2
J gene: TRBJ1-2
CDR3 protein: CAGGNYGYTF
CDR3 DNA: TGTGCCGGGGGGAACTATGGCTACACCTTC

clone size: NA
D gene: TRBD2
V gene: TRBV11-3
J gene: TRBJ2-5
CDR3 protein: CASSPGLAREETQYF
CDR3 DNA: TGTGCCAGCAGCCCGGGACTAGCGCGTGAAGAGACCCAGTACTTC

clone size: NA
D gene: TRBD1
V gene: TRBV19
J gene: TRBJ1-5
CDR3 protein: CASSRDRNQPQHF
CDR3 DNA: TGTGCCAGTAGTAGGGACAGAAATCAGCCCCAGCATTTT

clone size: NA
D gene: NA
V gene: TRBV6-4
J gene: TRBJ1-2
CDR3 protein: CASSLNHQSGEGYTF
CDR3 DNA: TGTGCCAGCAGTCTTAATCACCAATCAGGGGAAGGCTACACCTTC

clone size: NA
D gene: NA
V gene: TRBV12-2
J gene: TRBJ2-7
CDR3 protein: CASRLTRGPESSYEQYF
CDR3 DNA: TGTGCAAGTCGCTTGACCAGGGGGCCCGAAAGCTCCTACGAGCAGTACTTC

clone size: NA
D gene: NA
V gene: TRBV10-3
J gene: TRBJ1-1
CDR3 protein: CAISEPGMGTEAFF
CDR3 DNA: TGTGCCATCAGTGAACCAGGGATGGGGACTGAAGCTTTCTTT

clone size: few
D gene: NA
V gene: TRBV2
J gene: TRBJ2-3
CDR3 protein: CASSALTDTQYF
CDR3 DNA: TGTGCCAGCAGTGCCCTCACAGATACGCAGTATTTT

clone size: NA
D gene: NA
V gene: TRBV6-8
J gene: TRBJ2-1
CDR3 protein: CACRPFPPRTATKTSYNEQFF
CDR3 DNA: TGTGCCTGCAGGCCCTTCCCCCCCCGAACAGCCACAAAGACCTCCTACAATGAGCAGTTCTTC

clone size: NA
D gene: TRBD2
V gene: TRBV5-1
J gene: TRBJ2-1
CDR3 protein: CASSLATSGAYNEQFF
CDR3 DNA: TGCGCCAGCAGCTTGGCAACTAGCGGGGCCTACAATGAGCAGTTCTTC

clone size: NA
D gene: TRBD1
V gene: TRBV5-5
J gene: TRBJ2-5
CDR3 protein: CASSPDRGRTETQYF
CDR3 DNA: TGTGCCAGCAGCCCCGACAGGGGGCGCACAGAGACCCAGTACTTC

clone size: NA
D gene: TRBD1
V gene: TRBV7-8
J gene: TRBJ1-5
CDR3 protein: CASSTGVPNQPQHF
CDR3 DNA: TGTGCCAGCTCCACAGGGGTCCCCAATCAGCCCCAGCATTTT

clone size: NA
D gene: NA
V gene: TRBV25-1
J gene: TRBJ1-2
CDR3 protein: CASSQTVSYGYTF
CDR3 DNA: TGTGCCAGCAGCCAGACAGTCAGCTATGGCTACACCTTC

clone size: NA
D gene: NA
V gene: TRBV4-1
J gene: TRBJ1-4
CDR3 protein: CASSQSGRRGTSEKLFF
CDR3 DNA: TGCGCCAGCAGCCAGAGTGGCCGTAGAGGTACCTCTGAAAAACTGTTTTTT

clone size: few
D gene: TRBD1
V gene: TRBV4-3
J gene: TRBJ2-7
CDR3 protein: CASSQMGGTGSYEQYF
CDR3 DNA: TGCGCCAGCAGCCAAATGGGGGGGACAGGGTCCTACGAGCAGTACTTC

clone size: NA
D gene: TRBD1
V gene: TRBV30
J gene: TRBJ2-1
CDR3 protein: CAWSGGTGNYNEQFF
CDR3 DNA: TGTGCCTGGAGTGGTGGGACAGGGAATTACAATGAGCAGTTCTTC

clone size: NA
D gene: NA
V gene: TRBV7-2
J gene: TRBJ2-7
CDR3 protein: CASSLASTSRGEQYF
CDR3 DNA: TGTGCCAGCAGCTTAGCGTCCACTAGTCGGGGTGAGCAGTACTTC

clone size: NA
D gene: NA
V gene: TRBV7-9
J gene: TRBJ1-3
CDR3 protein: CSSSLDRNTIYF
CDR3 DNA: TGTTCCAGCAGCTTAGACAGAAACACCATATATTTT

clone size: NA
D gene: NA
V gene: TRBV2
J gene: TRBJ2-3
CDR3 protein: CASSELIRGTDTQYF
CDR3 DNA: TGTGCCAGCAGTGAATTGATCAGGGGTACAGATACGCAGTATTTT

clone size: NA
D gene: NA
V gene: TRBV2
J gene: TRBJ2-5
CDR3 protein: CASSDAGMGETQYF
CDR3 DNA: TGTGCCAGCAGTGATGCAGGGATGGGAGAGACCCAGTACTTC

clone size: NA
D gene: TRBD1
V gene: TRBV5-6
J gene: TRBJ2-7
CDR3 protein: CASSLDGTGASEQYF
CDR3 DNA: TGTGCCAGCAGCTTGGACGGGACAGGGGCCTCCGAGCAGTACTTC